The rows below give T cell receptor beta chains drawn from one sample of a study of T cells after yellow fever vaccination. TCRdb used MiXCR to reprocess the 5' RACE reads, holding one entry per CDR3 protein. The table shows about 340,000 distinct CDR3 sequences, with about 12% occurring only once. The sample consisted of CD4+ T cells sorted from PBMCs, taken 15 days after the yellow fever booster vaccination. These receptors were obtained from a man younger than 35 who received the YFV17D yellow fever vaccine. CDR3s include the opening cysteine and the closing phenylalanine or tryptophan. Each record gives: J gene, V gene, clone size, D gene, CDR3 protein, CDR3 DNA. A D gene is named only where the DNA matches it firmly. Size values are once, few and many counts, or a class for expanded clones, and some rows have none.

j_gene: TRBJ2-3; v_gene: TRBV29-1; abundance: many; d_gene: TRBD2; CDR3aa: CSVKAGGTDTQYF; CDR3nt: TGCAGCGTCAAAGCGGGGGGCACAGATACGCAGTATTTT
j_gene: TRBJ1-5; v_gene: TRBV7-2; abundance: few; d_gene: NA; CDR3aa: CASSLSRVEPQHF; CDR3nt: TGTGCCAGCAGCTTGAGCAGGGTTGAGCCCCAGCATTTT
j_gene: TRBJ1-2; v_gene: TRBV5-1; abundance: NA; d_gene: NA; CDR3aa: CASSLAGDKTRTTASNYGYTF; CDR3nt: TGCGCCAGCAGCTTGGCCGGCGATAAAACCCGGACCACAGCCTCTAACTATGGCTACACCTTC
j_gene: TRBJ2-5; v_gene: TRBV10-3; abundance: NA; d_gene: NA; CDR3aa: CAISESVAETQYF; CDR3nt: TGTGCCATCAGTGAGTCAGTCGCCGAGACCCAGTACTTC
j_gene: TRBJ2-5; v_gene: TRBV11-2; abundance: few; d_gene: NA; CDR3aa: CASSLHYDRETQYF; CDR3nt: TGTGCCAGCAGCTTACATTATGACAGGGAGACCCAGTACTTC
j_gene: TRBJ2-3; v_gene: TRBV6-1; abundance: few; d_gene: TRBD1; CDR3aa: CAGGTGTTTDTQYF; CDR3nt: TGTGCCGGGGGGACAGGGACGACCACAGATACGCAGTATTTT
j_gene: TRBJ2-3; v_gene: TRBV6-5; abundance: NA; d_gene: TRBD2; CDR3aa: CASSYSGGGAVTQYF; CDR3nt: TGTGCCAGCAGTTACTCGGGCGGGGGGGCCGTCACGCAGTATTTT
j_gene: TRBJ1-2; v_gene: TRBV4-2; abundance: few; d_gene: TRBD1; CDR3aa: CASSQDPRTGGGHGYTF; CDR3nt: TGTGCCAGCAGCCAAGATCCGAGGACAGGGGGAGGTCATGGCTACACCTTC
j_gene: TRBJ2-2; v_gene: TRBV29-1; abundance: few; d_gene: NA; CDR3aa: CSVQGSGELFF; CDR3nt: TGCAGCGTCCAGGGTTCCGGGGAGCTGTTTTTT
j_gene: TRBJ2-7; v_gene: TRBV18; abundance: few; d_gene: NA; CDR3aa: CASSPPTVHEQYF; CDR3nt: TGTGCCAGCTCACCACCTACCGTTCACGAGCAGTACTTC
j_gene: TRBJ1-6; v_gene: TRBV7-2; abundance: many; d_gene: NA; CDR3aa: CASIEQPSSGSPLHF; CDR3nt: TGTGCCAGTATTGAACAGCCAAGTTCAGGCTCACCCCTCCACTTT
j_gene: TRBJ2-7; v_gene: TRBV5-1; abundance: few; d_gene: NA; CDR3aa: CASSPSPHPSYEQYF; CDR3nt: TGCGCCAGCAGCCCTAGTCCCCACCCATCCTACGAGCAGTACTTC
j_gene: TRBJ2-7; v_gene: TRBV6-1; abundance: few; d_gene: NA; CDR3aa: CATQEVYEQYF; CDR3nt: TGTGCCACCCAGGAGGTCTACGAGCAGTACTTC
j_gene: TRBJ2-5; v_gene: TRBV20-1; abundance: few; d_gene: NA; CDR3aa: CSARGRLLQETQYF; CDR3nt: TGCAGTGCTAGAGGCAGACTCCTACAAGAGACCCAGTACTTC
j_gene: TRBJ2-3; v_gene: TRBV6-1; abundance: few; d_gene: TRBD2; CDR3aa: CASSDLGTITDTQYF; CDR3nt: TGTGCCAGCAGTGATTTGGGGACTATCACAGATACGCAGTATTTT
j_gene: TRBJ2-2; v_gene: TRBV7-9; abundance: NA; d_gene: NA; CDR3aa: CASSLDTGATGELFF; CDR3nt: TGTGCCAGCAGCCTCGACACAGGCGCCACCGGGGAGCTGTTTTTT
j_gene: TRBJ2-3; v_gene: TRBV4-3; abundance: NA; d_gene: NA; CDR3aa: CASSHASNPSSTDTQYF; CDR3nt: TGCGCCAGCAGCCACGCCTCGAATCCTAGTAGCACAGATACGCAGTATTTT
j_gene: TRBJ1-5; v_gene: TRBV10-3; abundance: few; d_gene: NA; CDR3aa: CAISESRDRQPQHF; CDR3nt: TGTGCCATCAGTGAGTCGCGGGATAGGCAGCCCCAGCATTTT
j_gene: TRBJ2-1; v_gene: TRBV18; abundance: NA; d_gene: NA; CDR3aa: CASSTTDSYNEQFF; CDR3nt: TGTGCCAGCTCCACCACGGACAGTTACAATGAGCAGTTCTTC
j_gene: TRBJ2-7; v_gene: TRBV5-1; abundance: few; d_gene: NA; CDR3aa: CASSLTPPVGYEQYF; CDR3nt: TGCGCCAGCAGTTTGACGCCTCCGGTGGGCTACGAGCAGTACTTC
j_gene: TRBJ2-7; v_gene: TRBV6-5; abundance: many; d_gene: NA; CDR3aa: CASSYRGLGSGYEQYF; CDR3nt: TGTGCCAGCAGTTACCGAGGTTTGGGGAGCGGGTACGAGCAGTACTTC
j_gene: TRBJ2-7; v_gene: TRBV20-1; abundance: few; d_gene: NA; CDR3aa: CSARDRRGPSYEQYF; CDR3nt: TGCAGTGCTAGAGATAGGCGGGGGCCCTCCTACGAGCAGTACTTC
j_gene: TRBJ2-1; v_gene: TRBV7-2; abundance: NA; d_gene: NA; CDR3aa: CASSSDRPIGGEQFF; CDR3nt: TGTGCCAGCAGCTCTGACAGGCCTATTGGGGGTGAGCAGTTCTTC
j_gene: TRBJ2-6; v_gene: TRBV5-1; abundance: few; d_gene: TRBD1; CDR3aa: CASSLQGASGANVLTF; CDR3nt: TGCGCCAGCAGCCTTCAGGGGGCCTCTGGGGCCAACGTCCTGACTTTC
j_gene: TRBJ1-1; v_gene: TRBV5-1; abundance: few; d_gene: NA; CDR3aa: CASSRNRGRTEAFF; CDR3nt: TGCGCCAGCAGCCGAAACAGAGGGAGGACTGAAGCTTTCTTT
j_gene: TRBJ2-2; v_gene: TRBV6-1; abundance: few; d_gene: NA; CDR3aa: CASSEIAMNTGELFF; CDR3nt: TGTGCCAGCAGTGAAATTGCAATGAACACCGGGGAGCTGTTTTTT
j_gene: TRBJ1-6; v_gene: TRBV7-2; abundance: NA; d_gene: NA; CDR3aa: CASSSQGTLNSPLHF; CDR3nt: TGTGCCAGCAGCTCTCAGGGGACCCTTAATTCACCCCTCCACTTT
j_gene: TRBJ2-1; v_gene: TRBV18; abundance: NA; d_gene: TRBD1; CDR3aa: CASSPRTGPNEQFF; CDR3nt: TGTGCCAGCTCACCCCGGACAGGGCCCAATGAGCAGTTCTTC
j_gene: TRBJ2-4; v_gene: TRBV24-1; abundance: NA; d_gene: NA; CDR3aa: CATSEPGEAKNIQYF; CDR3nt: TGTGCCACCAGTGAGCCGGGAGAGGCCAAAAACATTCAGTACTTC
j_gene: TRBJ2-3; v_gene: TRBV20-1; abundance: NA; d_gene: NA; CDR3aa: CSARLGTDTQYF; CDR3nt: TGCAGTGCTAGACTTGGCACAGATACGCAGTATTTT
j_gene: TRBJ1-5; v_gene: TRBV12-3/TRBV12-4; abundance: few; d_gene: TRBD1; CDR3aa: CASSRDRGLNQPQHF; CDR3nt: TGTGCCAGCAGTCGGGACAGGGGACTAAATCAGCCCCAGCATTTT
j_gene: TRBJ1-2; v_gene: TRBV6-5; abundance: NA; d_gene: NA; CDR3aa: CASTPGNSAYGYTF; CDR3nt: TGTGCCAGCACCCCAGGCAACTCGGCCTATGGCTACACCTTC
j_gene: TRBJ2-1; v_gene: TRBV7-9; abundance: NA; d_gene: NA; CDR3aa: CASSPYRENNEQFF; CDR3nt: TGTGCCAGCAGCCCTTACAGGGAGAACAATGAGCAGTTCTTC
j_gene: TRBJ2-4; v_gene: TRBV4-2; abundance: NA; d_gene: TRBD1; CDR3aa: CASSRPRGYAKNIQYF; CDR3nt: TGTGCCAGCAGCCGCCCCAGGGGGTATGCCAAAAACATTCAGTACTTC
j_gene: TRBJ2-1; v_gene: TRBV20-1; abundance: NA; d_gene: NA; CDR3aa: CSERGQGGYNEQFF; CDR3nt: TGCAGTGAGAGGGGTCAGGGCGGATACAATGAGCAGTTCTTC
j_gene: TRBJ2-7; v_gene: TRBV11-1; abundance: many; d_gene: TRBD1; CDR3aa: CASSTDRDYEQYF; CDR3nt: TGTGCCAGCAGCACAGACAGGGACTACGAGCAGTACTTC
j_gene: TRBJ1-6; v_gene: TRBV7-8; abundance: NA; d_gene: NA; CDR3aa: CASSLAGGQGEGDSPLHF; CDR3nt: TGTGCCAGCAGCTTAGCGGGGGGGCAGGGCGAAGGGGATTCACCCCTCCACTTT
j_gene: TRBJ1-2; v_gene: TRBV6-5; abundance: NA; d_gene: NA; CDR3aa: CASSYSMGVNYGYTF; CDR3nt: TGTGCCAGCAGTTACTCGATGGGGGTGAACTATGGCTACACCTTC
j_gene: TRBJ2-5; v_gene: TRBV4-3; abundance: NA; d_gene: TRBD2; CDR3aa: CASSQGGGSETQYF; CDR3nt: TGCGCCAGCAGCCAAGGGGGGGGGTCGGAGACCCAGTACTTC
j_gene: TRBJ2-3; v_gene: TRBV5-1; abundance: few; d_gene: TRBD2; CDR3aa: CASSLGPQAGGTDTQYF; CDR3nt: TGCGCCAGCAGCTTGGGGCCGCAGGCGGGAGGCACAGATACGCAGTATTTT
j_gene: TRBJ1-5; v_gene: TRBV18; abundance: NA; d_gene: NA; CDR3aa: CASSPPSGRGNQPQHF; CDR3nt: TGTGCCAGCTCACCACCGTCAGGGCGAGGCAATCAGCCCCAGCATTTT
j_gene: TRBJ1-5; v_gene: TRBV5-6; abundance: NA; d_gene: TRBD1; CDR3aa: CASTKTGQGRNQPQHF; CDR3nt: TGTGCCAGCACCAAAACGGGACAGGGTCGGAATCAGCCCCAGCATTTT
j_gene: TRBJ2-5; v_gene: TRBV12-3/TRBV12-4; abundance: NA; d_gene: NA; CDR3aa: CASSPLEGQETQYF; CDR3nt: TGTGCCAGCAGCCCTCTAGAGGGGCAAGAGACCCAGTACTTC
j_gene: TRBJ2-3; v_gene: TRBV20-1; abundance: NA; d_gene: NA; CDR3aa: CSARGGADTQYF; CDR3nt: TGCAGTGCTAGAGGAGGGGCAGATACGCAGTATTTT
j_gene: TRBJ2-5; v_gene: TRBV29-1; abundance: NA; d_gene: TRBD2; CDR3aa: CSGAGDQETQYF; CDR3nt: TGCAGCGGAGCGGGAGACCAAGAGACCCAGTACTTC
j_gene: TRBJ2-4; v_gene: TRBV7-3; abundance: NA; d_gene: NA; CDR3aa: CASSDPYF; CDR3nt: TGTGCCAGCAGCGACCCCTACTTC
j_gene: TRBJ1-2; v_gene: TRBV6-5; abundance: few; d_gene: NA; CDR3aa: CASSYSRTDYGYTF; CDR3nt: TGTGCCAGCAGTTACTCGAGGACAGATTATGGCTACACCTTC
j_gene: TRBJ1-6; v_gene: TRBV5-4; abundance: NA; d_gene: TRBD1; CDR3aa: CASSFDPGQGNSPLHF; CDR3nt: TGTGCCAGCAGCTTCGATCCAGGACAGGGGAATTCACCCCTCCACTTT
j_gene: TRBJ1-5; v_gene: TRBV2; abundance: many; d_gene: NA; CDR3aa: CASSEALAGDQPQHF; CDR3nt: TGTGCCAGCAGTGAAGCGCTGGCAGGGGATCAGCCCCAGCATTTT
j_gene: TRBJ2-3; v_gene: TRBV5-1; abundance: few; d_gene: TRBD2; CDR3aa: CASSSLGGSGDTQYF; CDR3nt: TGCGCCAGCAGCTCCCTCGGGGGGTCCGGAGATACGCAGTATTTT
j_gene: TRBJ2-5; v_gene: TRBV28; abundance: few; d_gene: TRBD1; CDR3aa: CASSLQGRLGETQYF; CDR3nt: TGTGCCAGCAGCTTACAGGGGCGACTTGGAGAGACCCAGTACTTC
j_gene: TRBJ2-1; v_gene: TRBV4-1; abundance: NA; d_gene: NA; CDR3aa: CASSQDPYPGNEQFF; CDR3nt: TGCGCCAGCAGCCAAGATCCATATCCTGGGAATGAGCAGTTCTTC
j_gene: TRBJ1-2; v_gene: TRBV7-8; abundance: few; d_gene: NA; CDR3aa: CASSPRQPNQGLGGYTF; CDR3nt: TGTGCCAGCAGCCCTCGCCAGCCTAACCAGGGCCTGGGTGGCTACACCTTC
j_gene: TRBJ2-1; v_gene: TRBV30; abundance: few; d_gene: NA; CDR3aa: CAWSARVPGNEQFF; CDR3nt: TGTGCCTGGAGTGCTCGAGTCCCCGGGAATGAGCAGTTCTTC
j_gene: TRBJ2-1; v_gene: TRBV3-2; abundance: NA; d_gene: NA; CDR3aa: CASSQDPVAYNEQFF; CDR3nt: TGTGCCAGCAGCCAAGATCCGGTGGCGTACAATGAGCAGTTCTTC
j_gene: TRBJ2-2; v_gene: TRBV7-2; abundance: NA; d_gene: TRBD2; CDR3aa: CASSTRTSLNTGELFF; CDR3nt: TGTGCCAGCAGCACCCGGACTAGTTTGAACACCGGGGAGCTGTTTTTT
j_gene: TRBJ1-5; v_gene: TRBV20-1; abundance: NA; d_gene: NA; CDR3aa: CSAASGGDQPQHF; CDR3nt: TGCAGTGCAGCCTCAGGAGGCGATCAGCCCCAGCATTTT
j_gene: TRBJ2-2; v_gene: TRBV5-1; abundance: NA; d_gene: NA; CDR3aa: CASSYGGISNTGELFF; CDR3nt: TGCGCCAGCAGCTACGGAGGAATTTCGAACACCGGGGAGCTGTTTTTT
j_gene: TRBJ2-3; v_gene: TRBV5-4; abundance: NA; d_gene: NA; CDR3aa: CASSGGTGVSQDTQYF; CDR3nt: TGTGCCAGCAGCGGGGGGACGGGGGTCTCACAAGATACGCAGTATTTT